This TCR beta chain originates from a study of T cell responses to AZD1222 COVID-19 vaccine. Study outcomes and limitations: Researchers took repertoire samples only after the peak T cell response had come.

V was trimmed by 5 bases and J by 5 bases, leaving 18 bases between them. This CDR3 region has 15 residues. Germline CDR1 is KGHSH and CDR2 is LQKENI. This clone is a singleton in its sample. Its target is unknown. Data came from immunoSEQ multiplex PCR; TCRdb stores just in-frame clones and leaves some out. The sample contains 110,000 to 150,000 clones, around 91% of which appear only once. This sequence was found in an adult in good health. The sample in question was peripheral blood, obtained on day 0 of AZD1222 vaccination. The chain has TRBV18 and TRBJ2-5; a possible D gene is TRBD1 (5 bases). CDR3 region: CASSSWSGQEETQYF. CDR3 bases: TGTGCCAGCTCATCTTGGTCAGGGCAGGAGGAGACCCAGTACTTC.